These 14 T cell receptor beta chains were all obtained from the same sample, sequenced in a study of T cell responses to AZD1222 COVID-19 vaccine. Libraries were prepared by immunoSEQ multiplex PCR; TCRdb keeps only in-frame clonotypes and omits some of them. The table includes about 110,000 clones, 90% detected once. This specimen consisted of peripheral blood, obtained 28 days after the second AZD1222 dose. The receptor set was obtained from an adult who received the AZD1222 COVID-19 vaccine.

The chain combines TRBV4-1 with TRBJ1-5, with a weak D call TRBD1 (5 bases). CDR1 and CDR2 from the germline V gene are MGHRA and YSYEKL. The CDR3 covers 15 residues. V lost 6 bases and J lost 0, with 12 bases in between. The CDR3 region is CASRPTRGSNQPQHF. For the CDR3, the DNA is TGCGCCAGCAGACCCACAAGGGGTAGCAATCAGCCCCAGCATTTT.

The V gene is TRBV5-1, the J gene TRBJ2-1; 9 bases align to TRBD2. The CDR3 spans 16 residues. CDR1 is SGHRS, CDR2 YFSETQ, per germline. Trimming at V came to 0 bases and at J to 4 bases, leaving 5 bases not matched to a gene. This chain's CDR3 is CASSLANLAGYNEQFF. The CDR3 coding sequence is TGCGCCAGCAGCTTGGCCAATCTAGCGGGGTACAATGAGCAGTTCTTC.

The V gene is TRBV7-2, the J gene TRBJ2-7; TRBD1 aligns across 11 bases. The CDR3 is made up of 11 amino acids. Germline assignment: CDR1 SGHTA and CDR2 FQGNSA. The CDR3 coding sequence is TGTGCCAGCAGCTCCGGACAGGGGGCCCAAGTC. It encodes CASSSGQGAQV.

V usage is TRBV19 and J usage is TRBJ1-1; 7 bases fit TRBD1. Trimming took 1 base from V and 6 from J; bases not matched to a gene: 5. Germline-derived CDR1 and CDR2 are LNHDA and SQIVND (reference sequence). This CDR3 is built from 14 residues. Here the CDR3 DNA reads TGTGCCAGTAGTATAGCAGGGGGGGGACCTGAAGCTTTCTTT. Protein: CASSIAGGGPEAFF.

The gene calls are TRBV7-9 and TRBJ2-7, with 7 positions matching TRBD1. With 1 base clipped from V and 5 bases from J, the junction kept 8 bases outside the gene matches. This CDR3 has 15 residues. The germline gives CDR1 SEHNR, CDR2 FQNEAQ (reference sequence). This chain's CDR3 is CASSLVATGDHEQYF. The CDR3 nucleotides are TGTGCCAGCAGCTTAGTAGCTACAGGGGACCACGAGCAGTACTTC.

Details on this clone: This specimen includes other DNA sequences encoding the same CDR3. V gene TRBV27 combines with J gene TRBJ2-7, with 9 bases fitting TRBD2. V lost 3 bases to trimming and J lost 1 base; unmatched junction nucleotides: 1. The V gene's germline CDR1 is MNHEY and CDR2 SMNVEV (reference sequence). The CDR3 has 14 residues. CDR3 sequence: CASSFSGGSYEQYF. CDR3 DNA: TGTGCCAGCAGTTTTAGCGGGGGATCCTACGAGCAGTACTTC.

As for this clone: Other DNA sequences from this sample encode an identical CDR3 as well. The J gene is TRBJ2-5, the V gene TRBV7-2, with 7 bases fitting TRBD1. The ends lost 1 base at V and 5 bases at J; junction bases unmatched: 4. In germline, CDR1 is SGHTA, CDR2 FQGNSA. The CDR3 totals 14 residues. CDR3 amino acids: CASSLGGRGETQYF. The DNA for the CDR3 is TGTGCCAGCAGCTTAGGTGGCAGGGGGGAGACCCAGTACTTC.

This chain joins TRBV7-2 and TRBJ2-7; no clear D gene. This CDR3 contains 13 residues. CDR1 SGHTA and CDR2 FQGNSA come from the germline V gene. The germline V and J ends were trimmed by 5 bases and 3 bases, with 11 bases remaining between them. The CDR3 DNA follows: TGTGCCAGCAGCCTAGGAACCCGCTACGAGCAGTACTTC. Protein product: CASSLGTRYEQYF.

The sample holds one count of this clone. This sequence joins TRBV21-1 and TRBJ2-1; TRBD1 is taken as the D call from the table, unchecked against the DNA. TRBV21-1 is a documented pseudogene. The CDR3 is made up of 14 amino acids. CDR3 nucleotide sequence: TGTGCCAGCAGCAAAGACCGTTTGATGGCTGAGCAGTTCTTC. The encoded protein is CASSKDRLMAEQFF.

The V call is TRBV6-5, the J call TRBJ1-5; 7 nucleotides match TRBD1. CDR1 is MNHEY, CDR2 SVGAGI, per germline. The V segment lost 5 bases and the J segment 0 bases; nucleotides outside the gene matches: 4. The length of the CDR3 is 15 residues. The CDR3 loop is CASSLDRDSNQPQHF. Here the CDR3 DNA reads TGTGCCAGCAGTCTCGACAGGGATAGCAATCAGCCCCAGCATTTT.

V and J are TRBV10-2 and TRBJ2-7; TRBD2 agrees at 12 bases. The germline V gene encodes CDR1 WSHSY and CDR2 SAAADI. J lost 3 bases, V lost 7 bases, and 10 bases had no gene match. The CDR3 runs to 16 residues. In DNA form, the CDR3 reads TGCGCCAGCACGGGACTAGCGGGCCCCGGATACTACGAGCAGTACTTC. It encodes CASTGLAGPGYYEQYF.

Note on this clone: Other DNA sequences in this specimen translate into the identical CDR3. This sequence joins TRBV5-1 and TRBJ1-5; tentative D call: TRBD1 (5 bases). Germline V gene lookup returns CDR1 SGHRS and CDR2 YFSETQ. CDR3 length: 15 amino acids. The V gene lost 0 bases and the J gene lost 2 bases, with 9 bases spanning the gap. The CDR3 bases are TGCGCCAGCAGCTTGGAAGGGGTCGGCAATCAGCCCCAGCATTTT. It translates to CASSLEGVGNQPQHF.

The gene calls are TRBV6-1 and TRBJ1-1; 11 bases line up with TRBD1. This CDR3 comprises 17 residues. The junction had 12 bases not matched to a gene; V was cut back by 2 bases and J by 7 bases. Germline assignment: CDR1 MNHNS and CDR2 SASEGT. The CDR3 coding sequence is TGTGCCAGCAGTGAAAGAGGACAGGGGGCTAACCCGGATGAAGCTTTCTTT. Residues: CASSERGQGANPDEAFF.

The rearrangement links TRBV6-6 to TRBJ2-7; the match to TRBD2 covers 7 bases. This CDR3 has 15 amino acids. CDR1 is MNHNY, CDR2 SVGAGI, per germline (reference sequence). V shed 7 bases and J 1 base; nucleotides not matched to a gene: 10. Written as DNA, the CDR3 is TGTGCCAGCACCCTAGGGATCGGGGGGTCCTACGAGCAGTACTTC. It codes for CASTLGIGGSYEQYF.